The subject of this entry is one T cell receptor beta chain. This sample was included in a study of blood T cell repertoires in COVID-19. On the study more broadly: Nucleic acid was either cDNA or gDNA, and it came from T cells, B-cell-depleted T cells, or PBMCs.

Looked up from germline, CDR1 is SGHTA and CDR2 is FQGNSA. This CDR3 has 13 residues. The V gene end was trimmed by 4 bases and the J gene end by 8 bases; junction bases not matched to a gene: 4. Only in-frame clones appear in the TCRdb table, and some are missing; sequencing was by immunoSEQ multiplex PCR. Of 200,000 to 250,000 clones listed, about 85% are singletons. The receptor was derived from a woman older than 75 with COVID-19, enrolled during active disease. The gene calls are TRBV7-2 and TRBJ2-1; 8 positions match TRBD2. Input material: peripheral blood. In DNA form, the CDR3 reads TGTGCCAGCAGCTCGGGGGGGAAAGATGAGCAGTTCTTC. It yields the protein CASSSGGKDEQFF.